The source of this T cell receptor beta chain is a study of CD8+ T cells in alopecia areata. Germline assignment: CDR1 SQVTM and CDR2 ANQGSEA. The CDR3 covers 14 residues. V lost 5 bases, J lost 7 bases, and 13 bases stayed unmatched. The authors extracted RNA and reverse transcribed it into cDNA as the sequencing template. TCRdb keeps only in-frame clones here, not all; method: immunoSEQ multiplex PCR. The sample has approximately 180,000 clones, about 66% seen once. This TCR was recovered from a human donor with alopecia areata. The sample in question was CD8+ T cells sorted from blood, obtained at week 0. This chain links TRBV29-1 with TRBJ2-5, with TRBD1 matching 7 bases. The CDR3 spells CSVSGQEGRWTQYF. The CDR3 DNA reads as TGCAGCGTTAGTGGACAGGAAGGGCGGTGGACCCAGTACTTC.